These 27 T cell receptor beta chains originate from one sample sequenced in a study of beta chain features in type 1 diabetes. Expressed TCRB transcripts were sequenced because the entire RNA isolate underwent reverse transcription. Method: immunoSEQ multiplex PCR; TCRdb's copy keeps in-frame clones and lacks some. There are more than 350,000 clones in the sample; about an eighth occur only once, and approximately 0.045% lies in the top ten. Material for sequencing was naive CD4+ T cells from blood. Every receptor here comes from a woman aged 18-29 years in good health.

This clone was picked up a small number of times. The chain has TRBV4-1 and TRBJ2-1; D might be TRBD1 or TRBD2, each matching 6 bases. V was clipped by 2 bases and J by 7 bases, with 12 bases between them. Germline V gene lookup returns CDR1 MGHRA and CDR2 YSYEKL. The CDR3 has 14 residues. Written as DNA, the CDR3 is TGCGCCAGCAGCCAACCGAGGGGGGCAAATGAGCAGTTCTTC. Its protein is CASSQPRGANEQFF.

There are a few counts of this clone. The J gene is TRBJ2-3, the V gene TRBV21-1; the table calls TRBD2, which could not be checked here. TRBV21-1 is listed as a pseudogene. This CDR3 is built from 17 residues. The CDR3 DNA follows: TGTGCCAGCAGCAAGGGAAGACTACCATCTAGCACAGATACGCAGTATTTT. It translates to CASSKGRLPSSTDTQYF.

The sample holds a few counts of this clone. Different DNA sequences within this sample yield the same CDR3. The CDR3 nucleotides read TGTGCCAGCAGCTTAGCCGGGACCACTTATGGCTACACCTTC. Its protein is CASSLAGTTYGYTF. The chain joins TRBV7-9 to TRBJ1-2; tentative D call: TRBD1 (5 bases). Trimming took 0 bases from V and 5 from J, leaving 10 bases between them. Germline lookup yields CDR1 SEHNR and CDR2 FQNEAQ (reference sequence). CDR3 length: 14 residues.

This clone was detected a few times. The CDR3 DNA sequence: TGTGCCGGGAAATCAGGGGGCACAGATACGCAGTATTTT. Its translation is CAGKSGGTDTQYF. V usage is TRBV18 and J usage is TRBJ2-3; weak D call: TRBD1 (6 bases). The CDR3 spans 13 residues. The germline V and J ends were trimmed by 11 bases and 1 base, with 13 bases remaining between them. The germline V gene encodes CDR1 KGHSH and CDR2 LQKENI.

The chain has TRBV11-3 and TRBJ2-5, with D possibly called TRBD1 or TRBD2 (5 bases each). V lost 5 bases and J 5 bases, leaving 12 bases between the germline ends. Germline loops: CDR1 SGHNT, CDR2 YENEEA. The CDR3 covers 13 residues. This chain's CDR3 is CASSLWGRETQYF. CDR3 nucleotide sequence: TGTGCCAGCAGCCTCTGGGGACGGGAGACCCAGTACTTC.

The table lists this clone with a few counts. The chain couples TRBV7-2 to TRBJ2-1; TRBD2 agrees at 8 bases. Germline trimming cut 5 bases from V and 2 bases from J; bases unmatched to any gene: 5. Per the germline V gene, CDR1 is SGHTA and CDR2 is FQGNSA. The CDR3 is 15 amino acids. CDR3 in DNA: TGTGCCAGCAGCGCGAGCGGGGGCACCTACAATGAGCAGTTCTTC. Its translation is CASSASGGTYNEQFF.

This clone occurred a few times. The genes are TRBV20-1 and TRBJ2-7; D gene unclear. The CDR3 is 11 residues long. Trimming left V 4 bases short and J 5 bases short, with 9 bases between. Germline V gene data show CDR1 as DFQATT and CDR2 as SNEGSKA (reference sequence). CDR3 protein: CSATLLDEQYF. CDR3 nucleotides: TGCAGTGCTACCCTTCTCGACGAGCAGTACTTC.

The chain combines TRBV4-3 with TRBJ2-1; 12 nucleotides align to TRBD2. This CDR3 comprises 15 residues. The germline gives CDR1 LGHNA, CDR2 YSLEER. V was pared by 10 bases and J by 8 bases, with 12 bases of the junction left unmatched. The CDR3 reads CAIGERLAGVDEQFF. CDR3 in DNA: TGCGCCATCGGCGAAAGACTAGCGGGGGTGGATGAGCAGTTCTTC.

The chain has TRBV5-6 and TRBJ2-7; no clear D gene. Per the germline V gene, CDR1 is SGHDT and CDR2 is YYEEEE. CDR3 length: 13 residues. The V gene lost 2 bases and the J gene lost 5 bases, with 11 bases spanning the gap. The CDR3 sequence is CASSLSWHHEQYV. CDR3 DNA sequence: TGTGCCAGCAGCTTATCCTGGCACCACGAGCAGTACGTC.

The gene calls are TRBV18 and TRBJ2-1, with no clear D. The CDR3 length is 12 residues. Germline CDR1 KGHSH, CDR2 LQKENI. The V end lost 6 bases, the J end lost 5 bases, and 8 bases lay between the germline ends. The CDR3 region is CASSLTDNEQFF. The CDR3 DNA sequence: TGTGCCAGCTCCCTCACCGACAATGAGCAGTTCTTC.

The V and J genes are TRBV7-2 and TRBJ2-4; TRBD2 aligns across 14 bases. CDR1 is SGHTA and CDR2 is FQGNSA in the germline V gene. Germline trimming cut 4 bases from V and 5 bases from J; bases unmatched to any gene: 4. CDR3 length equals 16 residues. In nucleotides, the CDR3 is TGTGCCAGCAGCTCAGCGGGACTAGCGGGAGAAAACATTCAGTACTTC. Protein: CASSSAGLAGENIQYF.

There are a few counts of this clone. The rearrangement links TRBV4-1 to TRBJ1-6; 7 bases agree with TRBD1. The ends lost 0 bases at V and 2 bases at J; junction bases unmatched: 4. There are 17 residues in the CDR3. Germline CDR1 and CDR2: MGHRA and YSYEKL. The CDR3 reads CASSQDLDRPYNSPLHF. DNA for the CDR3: TGCGCCAGCAGCCAAGACCTGGACAGGCCCTATAATTCACCCCTCCACTTT.

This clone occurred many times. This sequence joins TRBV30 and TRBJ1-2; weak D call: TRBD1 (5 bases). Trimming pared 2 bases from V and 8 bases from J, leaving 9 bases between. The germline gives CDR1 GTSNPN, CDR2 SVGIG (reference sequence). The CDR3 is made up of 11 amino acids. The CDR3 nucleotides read TGTGCCTGGAGTATGGGGCCCGGCTACACCTTC. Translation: CAWSMGPGYTF.

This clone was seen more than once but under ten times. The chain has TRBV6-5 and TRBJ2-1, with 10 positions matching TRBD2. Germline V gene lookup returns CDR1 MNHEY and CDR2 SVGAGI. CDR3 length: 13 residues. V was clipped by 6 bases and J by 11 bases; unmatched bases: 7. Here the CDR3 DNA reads TGTGCCAGCAGAGTAGCGGGAGGCCTTAAGCAGTTCTTC. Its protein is CASRVAGGLKQFF.

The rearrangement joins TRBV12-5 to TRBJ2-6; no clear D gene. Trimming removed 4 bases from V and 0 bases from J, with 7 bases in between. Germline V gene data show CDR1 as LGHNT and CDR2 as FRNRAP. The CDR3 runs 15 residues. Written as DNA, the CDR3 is TGTGCTAGTGGTTCCACCGGCTCTGGGGCCAACGTCCTGACTTTC. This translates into CASGSTGSGANVLTF.

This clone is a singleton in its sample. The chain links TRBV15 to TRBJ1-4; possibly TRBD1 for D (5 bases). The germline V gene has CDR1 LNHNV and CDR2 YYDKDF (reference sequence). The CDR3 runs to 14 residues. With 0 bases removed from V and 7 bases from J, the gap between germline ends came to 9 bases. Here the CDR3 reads CATSRDQGTEKLFF. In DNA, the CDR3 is TGTGCCACCAGCAGAGATCAGGGTACTGAAAAACTGTTTTTT.

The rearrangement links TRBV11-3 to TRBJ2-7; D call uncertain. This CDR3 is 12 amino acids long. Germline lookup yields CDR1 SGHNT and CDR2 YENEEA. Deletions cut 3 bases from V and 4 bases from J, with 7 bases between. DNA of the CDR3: TGTGCCAGCAGCTTCCCCGATTACGAGCAGTACTTC. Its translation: CASSFPDYEQYF.

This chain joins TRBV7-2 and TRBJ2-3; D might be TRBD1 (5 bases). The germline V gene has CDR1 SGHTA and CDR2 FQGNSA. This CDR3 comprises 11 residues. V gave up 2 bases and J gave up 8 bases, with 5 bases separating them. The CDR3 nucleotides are TGTGCCAGCAGCTTACAGGGTACGCAGTATTTT. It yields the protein CASSLQGTQYF.

CDR3 protein: CSVEARGWKGTDTQYF. CDR3 DNA sequence: TGCAGCGTTGAGGCCAGGGGATGGAAGGGCACAGATACGCAGTATTTT. J is TRBJ2-3 and V is TRBV29-1; TRBD1 is a possible D gene (6 bases). The CDR3 contains 16 residues. V was pared by 3 bases and J by 1 base, with 17 bases between. CDR1 and CDR2 from the germline V gene are SQVTM and ANQGSEA.

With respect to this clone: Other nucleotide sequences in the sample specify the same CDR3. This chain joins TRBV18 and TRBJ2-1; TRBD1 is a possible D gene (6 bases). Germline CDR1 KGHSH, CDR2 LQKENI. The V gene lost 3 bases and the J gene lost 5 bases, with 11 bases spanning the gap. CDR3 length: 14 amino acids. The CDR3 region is CASSPTDRDNEQFF. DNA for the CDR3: TGTGCCAGCTCACCCACGGACAGAGACAATGAGCAGTTCTTC.

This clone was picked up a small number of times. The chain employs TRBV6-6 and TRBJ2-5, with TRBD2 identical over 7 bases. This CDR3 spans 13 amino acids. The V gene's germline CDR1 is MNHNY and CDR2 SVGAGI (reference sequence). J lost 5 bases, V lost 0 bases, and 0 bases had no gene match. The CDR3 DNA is TGTGCCAGCAGTTACTCTAGCGGGGAGACCCAGTACTTC. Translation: CASSYSSGETQYF.

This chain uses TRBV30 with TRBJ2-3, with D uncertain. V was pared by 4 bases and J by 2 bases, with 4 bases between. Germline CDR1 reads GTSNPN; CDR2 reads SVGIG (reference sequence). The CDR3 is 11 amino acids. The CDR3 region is CAWTLTDTQYF. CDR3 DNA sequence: TGTGCCTGGACTCTCACAGATACGCAGTATTTT.

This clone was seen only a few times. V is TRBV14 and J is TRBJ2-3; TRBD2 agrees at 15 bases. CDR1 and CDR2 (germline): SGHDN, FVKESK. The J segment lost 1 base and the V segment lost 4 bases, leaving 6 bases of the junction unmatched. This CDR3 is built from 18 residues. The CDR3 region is CASSPPGLAGGGTDTQYF. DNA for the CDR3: TGTGCCAGCAGCCCCCCCGGACTAGCGGGAGGGGGCACAGATACGCAGTATTTT.

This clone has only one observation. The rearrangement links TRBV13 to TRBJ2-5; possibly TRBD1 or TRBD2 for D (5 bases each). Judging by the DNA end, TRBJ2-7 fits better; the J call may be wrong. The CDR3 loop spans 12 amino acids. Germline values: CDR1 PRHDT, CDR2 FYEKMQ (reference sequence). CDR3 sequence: CASSGRDDEQYF. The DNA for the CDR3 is TGTGCCAGCAGCGGACGGGACGACGAGCAGTACTTC.

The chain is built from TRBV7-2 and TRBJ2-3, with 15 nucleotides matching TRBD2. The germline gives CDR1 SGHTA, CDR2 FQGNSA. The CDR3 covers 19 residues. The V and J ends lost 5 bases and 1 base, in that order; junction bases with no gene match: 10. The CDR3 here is CASSPGLAGGPPRTDTQYF. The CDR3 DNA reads TGTGCCAGCAGCCCCGGACTAGCGGGAGGGCCACCCCGCACAGATACGCAGTATTTT.

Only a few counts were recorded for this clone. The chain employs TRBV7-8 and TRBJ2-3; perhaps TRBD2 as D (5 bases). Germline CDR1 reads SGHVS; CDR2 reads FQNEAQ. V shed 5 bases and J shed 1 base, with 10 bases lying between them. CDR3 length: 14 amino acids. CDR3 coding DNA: TGTGCCAGCAGCGTCACTAGTGGCACAGATACGCAGTATTTT. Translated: CASSVTSGTDTQYF.

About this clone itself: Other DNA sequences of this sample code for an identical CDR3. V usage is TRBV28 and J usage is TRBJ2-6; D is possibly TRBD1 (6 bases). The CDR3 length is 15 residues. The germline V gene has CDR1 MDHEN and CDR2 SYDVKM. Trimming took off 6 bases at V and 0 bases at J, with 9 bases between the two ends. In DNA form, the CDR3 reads TGTGCCAGCAGAACACAGGGCTCTGGGGCCAACGTCCTGACTTTC. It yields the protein CASRTQGSGANVLTF.